This T cell receptor beta chain was captured by sequencing in a study of cytomegalovirus exposure and HLA in healthy donors. The study ran its PCR with 60 Vbeta and 13 Jbeta primers. Libraries were prepared by immunoSEQ multiplex PCR; TCRdb keeps only in-frame clonotypes and omits some of them. Of 65,000 to 100,000 clones listed, about 70% are singletons. Germline assignment: CDR1 SQVTM and CDR2 ANQGSEA. The CDR3 contains 16 residues. The V call is TRBV29-1, the J call TRBJ2-5; D may be TRBD1 (7 bases). The J call could be wrong; TRBJ2-7 is a better fit for the DNA end. Material for sequencing was PBMCs. This receptor was identified in a man in his forties in good health and CMV-seronegative. The CDR3 DNA reads as TGCAGCGTCCCCGGCCAAGGGGGCGCGGGATACGACGAGCAGTACTTC. This codes for CSVPGQGGAGYDEQYF.